One T cell receptor beta chain is described in this entry. Its cognate antigen has yet to be identified. No base quality information exists; no much larger clone differs at one position. The data derive from a study of cytomegalovirus exposure and HLA in healthy donors (dated by TCRdb to about 2017). For the wider study: An earlier analysis of several hundred of the donors reported 250 to 350 Gb of sequence data and some 100 million unique TCR beta sequences from 150 million to 200 million T cells. Roughly 300 gigabases of sequencing data and about 92 million unique TCR sequences made up an early release that covered 500 to 700 HLA-typed donors. Of the approximately 400 genotyped donors, around 81% fell in the genetic ancestry cluster associated with self-reported Caucasian donors. The aim of the study was to test whether cataloging public T cell receptors could identify signatures of past pathogen exposure. The T cell repertoires of 670 or so subjects were profiled by immunosequencing and related to cytomegalovirus serostatus. Along with the approximately 650-subject first cohort, a separate validation cohort of around 110 different subjects was used. The study combined high-throughput TCR immunosequencing, statistical association of individual TCRs with disease status, and machine learning to predict cytomegalovirus infection status. In a later analysis, previously published TCR beta repertoires from 670 or so donors were re-analyzed and high-resolution HLA genotyping was added so that TCR occurrence patterns could be studied. Rather than using new phenotypic data, the later analysis identified candidate immune exposures from TCR beta sequences and from how often those sequences occurred across donors. An earlier analysis of about 620 of the donors applied high-throughput TCR beta sequencing to assess whether each TCR beta V gene segment acted as functional or pseudogenic. Donor age, sex, ethnicity and CMV serostatus were compiled alongside the repertoire data. A later genetic analysis used genome-wide SNP genotypes for about 60% of the roughly 700 donors, treating that subset as a discovery cohort. All discovery cohort repertoires had been generated on a single sequencing platform. Both class I and class II loci were covered by HLA typing, at four-digit resolution. Typing coverage differed by locus: A, B, C, DRB1 and DQB1 were typed in roughly 620-630 donors, DQA1 in roughly 510, DPA1 in some 570, and DPB1 in 472. Because of strong linkage in the cohort, 4 to 6 DR-DQ haplotypes were treated as single units for association and clustering. Among 350 to 400 genotyped donors of the cohort, an average of around 240,000 unique TCR beta nucleotide sequences were sequenced per donor, roughly 20% of them non-productive. Broad study findings and their caveats: An earlier analysis of some 560 of the donors showed that most TCR beta V segments appeared in productive rearrangements either about 87% or about 30% of the time, which broadly matched IMGT annotations. Specific HLA alleles were associated with over 15,000 TCR beta sequences at a false discovery rate of 0.05 in a later analysis. In a later analysis, TCR association rates were found to vary across HLA loci, with the most associated TCRs seen for DRB1 alleles and the fewest for HLA-C alleles. Most TCR sequences were observed very rarely across donors, whereas some public TCRs were present in many individuals. According to a later analysis, parvovirus B19, influenza, CMV and Epstein-Barr virus appeared linked to several top co-occurrence clusters. Compared with equally common non-associated chains, HLA-associated TCR beta chains in a later analysis were more clonally expanded and had lower generation probabilities. A later genetic analysis associated a missense DCLRE1C variant with V-gene and J-gene trimming of TCR beta chains, and an independent cohort replicated the association. According to a later analysis, most CMV-associated TCR beta chains appeared to be HLA-restricted, and the HLA associations seemed to be driven largely by CMV exposure. Because counts were too low, about 15 rarely observed V segments, including chromosome 9 orphons, were left out of the earlier analysis of approximately 580 of the donors. The sequencing pipeline was judged likely to have produced a cluster of highly shared sequence variants as a technical artifact. Because HLA typing was unavailable for some donors at each locus, only the typed subset was used in association tests. The presence/absence analyses assumed that sequencing depth was roughly uniform across donors, and that assumption may not be true. Immune exposure information for the cohort was limited to CMV serostatus. When HLA alleles, especially DR and DQ, strongly co-occurred, TCR associations were difficult to assign to individual alleles. This cohort had only TCR beta chains sequenced, and the lack of alpha or paired-chain data limited which features could be detected. Linkage disequilibrium might explain the correlated functional status among segregating V segments, but an unknown experimental factor could not be ruled out. In the study, some 160 TCR beta chains were listed as associated with cytomegalovirus. In a later genetic analysis, fewer N-insertions in productive TCRs were reported among donors in an Asian-associated ancestry cluster than the 666-donor mean. A further reported finding was that TCR beta sequences accurately predicted the HLA-A and HLA-B alleles for most subjects in the first cohort. Some IMGT-functional V segments, including TRBV6-2 and TRBV6-3, could not be distinguished by the 87-base-pair reads and were therefore excluded. In both the original and validation cohorts, the classifier was reported to diagnose cytomegalovirus status with high specificity and sensitivity. A few of the identified cytomegalovirus-associated TCR beta chains were confirmed in vitro to be specific for cytomegalovirus antigens. The authors suggested that the approach could potentially be generalized to other disease states and immunological phenotypes.

CDR1 SGHKS and CDR2 YYEKEE were looked up in the germline V gene (reference sequence). Ends trimmed: V by 5 bases, J by 5 bases; bases unmatched to a gene: 6. The CDR3 numbers 13 residues from cysteine through phenylalanine. Solely the CDR3 DNA is kept, with 39 bases framed from the first base. Receptor libraries were prepared by the immunoSEQ multiplex PCR assay. For the multiplex PCR, a mixture combining 60 forward primers for TCR Vbeta segments and 13 reverse primers for TCR Jbeta segments was used. Amplification of the CDR3 region of rearranged TCR beta genes was performed with a multiplex PCR assay on genomic DNA. On the Illumina HiSeq System, the amplified TCR beta libraries were sequenced as 87-base-pair reads. As for the original processing: Across the 666 repertoires, a later analysis counted 75 million to 90 million unique TCR beta chains, roughly 11 million of which were shared by at least two donors. A nearest-neighbor algorithm error-corrected the raw reads and collapsed the reads into unique sequences, merging closely related sequences to remove PCR and sequencing errors. Alignment of CDR3 sequences to IMGT reference sequences was used to assign V, D and J gene segments. For a sequence to be retained, a match of at least six nucleotides was required to both a V gene segment and a J gene segment. Rearrangements were classified as productive when the CDR3 lacked stop codons and remained in frame with V and J, and all other rearrangements were classified as non-productive. Following IMGT convention, CDR3 was defined as the stretch from the second conserved V-encoded cysteine to the conserved J-encoded phenylalanine. The earlier analysis of about 500 of the donors excluded sequences that lacked an unambiguous match to a single V gene segment. In an earlier analysis of several hundred of the donors, V segments were called functional above 56.7% productive rearrangements and were called segregating when the between-donor standard deviation exceeded 5%. To diagnose cytomegalovirus status from the catalog of TCR beta chain sequences, a statistical classification framework was built. V and J gene assignment, in a later analysis, came from comparing TCR nucleotide sequences with IMGT/GENE-DB human TR gene sequences. The TCRdist pipeline was used in a later analysis to assign CDR3 sequences and most-parsimonious VDJ recombination scenarios. In a later analysis, every TCR beta chain was defined by the combination of its CDR3 amino acid sequence and its V-gene family, and reads without a unique V-gene family were dropped. In a later analysis, fewer than 650 highly shared, low-generation-probability nucleotide sequences were removed to address suspected cross-contamination and a sequencing artifact. In a later analysis, a clonal expansion index was calculated for each public chain from normalized within-repertoire ranks of inferred template counts. Generation probabilities in a later analysis came from a VDJ recombination model fitted to out-of-frame rearrangements, and those results were checked against IGoR. In a later analysis, hypergeometric tests were used to score TCR-TCR, TCR-HLA and TCR-CMV co-occurrence, with a repertoire-size bias correction applied to TCR pairs. False discovery rates were estimated in a later analysis by permuting HLA or CMV assignments 20 times. A later analysis grouped co-occurring TCRs with DBSCAN, adding TCRdist sequence similarity when clustering within HLA-allele-positive subsets. Repertoires with fewer than 30,000 or more than 120,000 public chains, plus five repertoires with anomalous nucleotide sharing, were excluded from co-occurrence clustering. TCRdb limited this immuneACCESS table to in-frame rearrangements with V and J called. A share of clones is missing; checked studies link under half to unresolved V genes, and the rest is unexplained. V, J and clone size are those of that table, while D and trimming were read from the DNA. The sample table holds around 120,000 clones, of which 83% were seen once. Jointly, the top ten make up around 1.3% of the sample.

In total, 500 to 700 healthy bone marrow donors made up the cohort. At the time of sampling, every cohort member was nominally healthy, though immune exposures that went unrecorded were likely present. The donor was CMV seronegative and belonged to the group of 352 seronegative cohort members. Every donor gave a peripheral blood sample, and the peripheral blood mononuclear cells from that sample were used for TCR beta sequencing. Genomic DNA was extracted from the blood cell samples with the Qiagen DNeasy Blood Extraction Kit. The source material was PBMCs. Recombination joined TRBV5-5 with TRBJ1-2, with 7 bases aligning to TRBD1. This sequence was found in a girl aged 2 to 10 in good health and CMV-seronegative. The sequenced DNA is TGTGCCAGCAGTCTAACGGGACAGTATGGCTACACCTTC. Its translation is CASSLTGQYGYTF. The entire variable domain, with the stretches around the CDR3 drawn from the reference TRBV5-5 and TRBJ1-2 proteins, is DAGVTQSPTHLIKTRGQQVTLRCSPISGHKSVSWYQQVLGQGPQFIFQYYEKEERGRGNFPDRFSARQFPNYSSELNVNALLLGDSALYLCASSLTGQYGYTFGSGTRLTVV.